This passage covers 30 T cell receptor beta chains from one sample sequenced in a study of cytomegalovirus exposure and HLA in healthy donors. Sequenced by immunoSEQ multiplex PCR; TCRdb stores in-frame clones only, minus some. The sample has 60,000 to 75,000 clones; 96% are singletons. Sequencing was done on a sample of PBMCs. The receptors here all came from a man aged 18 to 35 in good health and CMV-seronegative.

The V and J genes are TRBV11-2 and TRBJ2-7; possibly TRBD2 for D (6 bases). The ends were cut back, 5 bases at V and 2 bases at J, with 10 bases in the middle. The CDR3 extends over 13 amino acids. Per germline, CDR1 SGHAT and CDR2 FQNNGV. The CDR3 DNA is TGTGCCAGCAGCCTTAGCGGTACCTACGAGCAGTACTTC. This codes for CASSLSGTYEQYF.

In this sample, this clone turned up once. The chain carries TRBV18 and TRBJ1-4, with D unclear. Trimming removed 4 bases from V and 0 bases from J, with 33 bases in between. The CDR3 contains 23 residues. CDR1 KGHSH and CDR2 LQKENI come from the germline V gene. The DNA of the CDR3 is TGTGCCAGCTCACTCAAACCGCGGGTGTCCCCCGGTAACGGAAGAGCAACTAATGAAAAACTGTTTTTT. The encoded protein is CASSLKPRVSPGNGRATNEKLFF.

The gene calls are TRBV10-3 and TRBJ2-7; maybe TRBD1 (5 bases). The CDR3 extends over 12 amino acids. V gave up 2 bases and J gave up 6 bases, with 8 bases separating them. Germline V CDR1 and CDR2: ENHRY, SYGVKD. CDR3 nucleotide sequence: TGTGCCATCAGTGAGGCCAGGGTCGAGCAGTACTTC. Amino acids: CAISEARVEQYF.

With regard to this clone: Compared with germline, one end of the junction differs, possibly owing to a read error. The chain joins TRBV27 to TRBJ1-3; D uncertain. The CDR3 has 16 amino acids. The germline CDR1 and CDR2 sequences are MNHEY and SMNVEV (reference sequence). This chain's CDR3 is CAGSLQAGFAGNTIYF. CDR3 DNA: TGTGCCGGCAGTTTACAAGCAGGTTTTGCTGGAAACACCATATATTTT.

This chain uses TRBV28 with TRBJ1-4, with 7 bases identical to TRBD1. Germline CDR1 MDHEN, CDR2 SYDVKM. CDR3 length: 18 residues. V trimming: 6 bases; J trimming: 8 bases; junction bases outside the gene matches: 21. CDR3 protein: CASSILTGQLAGGEKLFF. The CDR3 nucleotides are TGTGCCAGCAGCATACTAACGGGACAGCTCGCCGGCGGGGAAAAACTGTTTTTT.

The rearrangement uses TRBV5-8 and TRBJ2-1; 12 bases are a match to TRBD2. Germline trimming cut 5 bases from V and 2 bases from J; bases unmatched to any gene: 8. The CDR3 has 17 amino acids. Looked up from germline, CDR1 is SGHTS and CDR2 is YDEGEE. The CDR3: CASSPPRTSGTYNEQFF. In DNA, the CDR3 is TGTGCCAGCAGTCCCCCCCGGACTAGCGGGACCTACAATGAGCAGTTCTTC.

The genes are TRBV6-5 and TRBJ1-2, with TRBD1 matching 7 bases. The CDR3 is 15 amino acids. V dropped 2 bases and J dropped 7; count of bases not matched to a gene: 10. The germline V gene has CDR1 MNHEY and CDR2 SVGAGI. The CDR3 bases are TGTGCCAGCAGTTACCCGGGACAGCGACTTGGTGGCTACACCTTC. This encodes CASSYPGQRLGGYTF.

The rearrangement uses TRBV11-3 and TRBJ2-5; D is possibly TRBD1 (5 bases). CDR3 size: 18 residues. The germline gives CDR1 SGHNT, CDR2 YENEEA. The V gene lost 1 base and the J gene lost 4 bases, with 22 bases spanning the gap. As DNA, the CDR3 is TGTGCCAGCAGCTTAGGCGGATGGGGTATCGACAGCGTAGAGACCCAGTACTTC. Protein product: CASSLGGWGIDSVETQYF. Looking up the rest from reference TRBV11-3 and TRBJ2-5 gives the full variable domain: EAGVVQSPRYKIIEKKQPVAFWCNPISGHNTLYWYLQNLGQGPELLIRYENEEAVDDSQLPKDRFSAERLKGVDSTLKIQPAELGDSAVYLCASSLGGWGIDSVETQYFGPGTRLLVL.

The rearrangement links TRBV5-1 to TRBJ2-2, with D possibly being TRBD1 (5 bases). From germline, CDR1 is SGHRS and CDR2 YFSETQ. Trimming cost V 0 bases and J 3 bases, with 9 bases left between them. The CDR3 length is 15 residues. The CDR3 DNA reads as TGCGCCAGCAGCTTGGAGGACACCTACACCGGGGAGCTGTTTTTT. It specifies CASSLEDTYTGELFF.

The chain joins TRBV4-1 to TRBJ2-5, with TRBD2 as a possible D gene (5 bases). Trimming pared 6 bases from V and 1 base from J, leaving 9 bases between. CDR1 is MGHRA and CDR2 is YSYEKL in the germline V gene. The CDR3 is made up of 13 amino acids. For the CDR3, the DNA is TGCGCCAGCAGTCGCGGGCCCCAAGAGACCCAGTACTTC. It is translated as CASSRGPQETQYF.

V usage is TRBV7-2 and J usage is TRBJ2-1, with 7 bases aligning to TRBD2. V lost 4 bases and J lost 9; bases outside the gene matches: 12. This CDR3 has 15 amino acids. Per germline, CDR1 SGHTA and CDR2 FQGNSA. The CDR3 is CASSSMTGGRVEQFF. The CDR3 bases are TGTGCCAGCAGCTCCATGACCGGGGGGAGGGTTGAGCAGTTCTTC.

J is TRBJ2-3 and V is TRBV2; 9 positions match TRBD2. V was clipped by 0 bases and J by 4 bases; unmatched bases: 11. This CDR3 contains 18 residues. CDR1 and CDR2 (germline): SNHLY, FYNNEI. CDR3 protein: CASSEALLLAGSSDTQYF. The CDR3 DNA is TGTGCCAGCAGTGAAGCGCTTCTCCTAGCGGGATCATCAGATACGCAGTATTTT.

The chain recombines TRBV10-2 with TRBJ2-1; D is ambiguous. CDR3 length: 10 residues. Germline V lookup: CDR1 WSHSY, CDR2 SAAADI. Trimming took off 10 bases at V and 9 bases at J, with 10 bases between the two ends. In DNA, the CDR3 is TGCGCCACCCTTTTGGCTGAGCAGTTCTTC. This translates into CATLLAEQFF.

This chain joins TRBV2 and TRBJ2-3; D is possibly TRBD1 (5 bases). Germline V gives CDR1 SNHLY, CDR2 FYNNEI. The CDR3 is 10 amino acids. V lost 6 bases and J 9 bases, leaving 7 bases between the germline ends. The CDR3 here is CASRGVTQYF. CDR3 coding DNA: TGTGCCAGCAGAGGGGTCACGCAGTATTTT.

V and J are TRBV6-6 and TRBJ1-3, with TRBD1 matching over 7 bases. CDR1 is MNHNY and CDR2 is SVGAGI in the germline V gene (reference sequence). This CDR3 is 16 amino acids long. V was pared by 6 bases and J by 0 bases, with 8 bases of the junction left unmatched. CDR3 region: CASRPVQGLSGNTIYF. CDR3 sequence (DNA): TGTGCCAGCAGGCCCGTACAGGGGCTCTCTGGAAACACCATATATTTT.

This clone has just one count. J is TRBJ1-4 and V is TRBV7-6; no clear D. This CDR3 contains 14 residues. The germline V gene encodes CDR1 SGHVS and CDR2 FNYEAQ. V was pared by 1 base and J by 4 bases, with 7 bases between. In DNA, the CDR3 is TGTGCCAGCAGCTTAGGTTGGAGTAATGAAAAACTGTTTTTT. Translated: CASSLGWSNEKLFF. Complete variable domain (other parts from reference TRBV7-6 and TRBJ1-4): GAGVSQSPRYKVTKRGQDVALRCDPISGHVSLYWYRQALGQGPEFLTYFNYEAQQDKSGLPNDRFSAERPEGSISTLTIQRTEQRDSAMYRCASSLGWSNEKLFFGSGTQLSVL.

This CDR3 is CASSVVAGATGELFF. CDR3 DNA: TGTGCCAGCAGCGTAGTTGCAGGGGCCACCGGGGAGCTGTTTTTT. This rearrangement joins TRBV9 to TRBJ2-2, with a tentative D call TRBD1 (6 bases). Trimming stripped 0 bases from V and 4 bases from J, with 10 bases between. Germline CDR1 and CDR2: SGDLS and YYNGEE. This CDR3 has 15 residues.

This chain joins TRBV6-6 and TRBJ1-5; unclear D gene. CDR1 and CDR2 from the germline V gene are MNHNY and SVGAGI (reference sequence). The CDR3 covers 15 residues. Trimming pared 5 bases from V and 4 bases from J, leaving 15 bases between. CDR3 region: CASSGRGGRNQPQHF. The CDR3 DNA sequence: TGTGCCAGCAGTGGACGGGGTGGCAGAAATCAGCCCCAGCATTTT.

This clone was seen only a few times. The CDR3 region has the DNA TGTGCCAGCAGTCTCCCGGTGGAGGCGAATGAGCAGTTCTTC. This codes for CASSLPVEANEQFF. The chain joins TRBV6-1 to TRBJ2-1; the D gene is possibly TRBD2 (5 bases). Germline assignment: CDR1 MNHNS and CDR2 SASEGT. V lost 5 bases, J lost 7 bases, and 15 bases lay in between. The CDR3 is 14 amino acids.

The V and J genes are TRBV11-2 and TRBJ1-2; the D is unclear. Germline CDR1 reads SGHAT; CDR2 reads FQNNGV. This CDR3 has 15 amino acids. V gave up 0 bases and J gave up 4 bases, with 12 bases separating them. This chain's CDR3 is CASSLDARFTYGYTF. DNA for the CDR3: TGTGCCAGCAGCTTAGATGCCAGGTTTACCTATGGCTACACCTTC.

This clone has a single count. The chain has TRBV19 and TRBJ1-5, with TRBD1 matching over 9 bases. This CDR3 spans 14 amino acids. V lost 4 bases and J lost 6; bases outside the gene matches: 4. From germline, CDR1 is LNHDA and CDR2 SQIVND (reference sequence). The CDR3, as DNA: TGTGCCAGTAGTACAACAGGGGGCACTCAGCCCCAGCATTTT. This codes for CASSTTGGTQPQHF. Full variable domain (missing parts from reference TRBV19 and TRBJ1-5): DGGITQSPKYLFRKEGQNVTLSCEQNLNHDAMYWYRQDPGQGLRLIYYSQIVNDFQKGDIAEGYSVSREKKESFPLTVTSAQKNPTAFYLCASSTTGGTQPQHFGDGTRLSIL.

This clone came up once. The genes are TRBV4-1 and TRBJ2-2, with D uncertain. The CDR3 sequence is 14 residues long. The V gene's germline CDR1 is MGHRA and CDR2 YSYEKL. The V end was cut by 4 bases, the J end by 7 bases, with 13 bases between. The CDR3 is CASSRPNSNGELFF. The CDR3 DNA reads TGCGCCAGCAGCCGCCCCAATAGCAACGGGGAGCTGTTTTTT.

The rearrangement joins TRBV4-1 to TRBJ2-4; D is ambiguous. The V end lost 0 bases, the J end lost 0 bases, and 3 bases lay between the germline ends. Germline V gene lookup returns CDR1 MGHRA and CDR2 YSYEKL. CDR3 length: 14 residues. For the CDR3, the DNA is TGCGCCAGCAGCCAAGACCTAGCCAAAAACATTCAGTACTTC. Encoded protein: CASSQDLAKNIQYF.

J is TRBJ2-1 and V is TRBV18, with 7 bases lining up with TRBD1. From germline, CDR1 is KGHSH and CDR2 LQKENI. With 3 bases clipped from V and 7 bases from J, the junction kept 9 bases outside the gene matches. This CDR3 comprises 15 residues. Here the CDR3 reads CASSPVGGALNEQFF. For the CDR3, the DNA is TGTGCCAGCTCACCCGTAGGGGGCGCGCTAAATGAGCAGTTCTTC.

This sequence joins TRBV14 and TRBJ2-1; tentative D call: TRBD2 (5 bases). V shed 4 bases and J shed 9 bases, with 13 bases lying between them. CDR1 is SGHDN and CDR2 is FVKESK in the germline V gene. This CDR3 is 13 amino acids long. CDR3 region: CASSPRLASEQFF. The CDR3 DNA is TGTGCCAGCAGCCCCCGGCTAGCTAGTGAGCAGTTCTTC. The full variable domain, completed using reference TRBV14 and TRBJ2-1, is EAGVTQFPSHSVIEKGQTVTLRCDPISGHDNLYWYRRVMGKEIKFLLHFVKESKQDESGMPNNRFLAERTGGTYSTLKVQPAELEDSGVYFCASSPRLASEQFFGPGTRLTVL.

The CDR3 coding sequence is TGTGCCAGCAGTTTAAGCGGGAGGGTGGGTGAGCAGTTCTTC. It codes for CASSLSGRVGEQFF. This sequence joins TRBV28 and TRBJ2-1, with TRBD2 identical over 10 bases. This CDR3 has 14 amino acids. V lost 2 bases, J lost 9 bases, and 4 bases stayed unmatched. Germline loops: CDR1 MDHEN, CDR2 SYDVKM.

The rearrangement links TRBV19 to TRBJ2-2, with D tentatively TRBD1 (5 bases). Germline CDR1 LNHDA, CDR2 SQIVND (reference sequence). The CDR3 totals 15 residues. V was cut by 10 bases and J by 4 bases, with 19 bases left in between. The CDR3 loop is CATHAQGASTGELFF. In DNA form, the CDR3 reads TGTGCCACCCACGCCCAGGGTGCGTCCACCGGGGAGCTGTTTTTT.

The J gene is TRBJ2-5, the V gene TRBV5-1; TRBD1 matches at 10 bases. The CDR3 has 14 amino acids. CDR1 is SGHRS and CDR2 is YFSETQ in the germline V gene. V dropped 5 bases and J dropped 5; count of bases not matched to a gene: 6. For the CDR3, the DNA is TGCGCCAGCAGGGCCGGGACAGGGGAGGAGACCCAGTACTTC. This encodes CASRAGTGEETQYF.

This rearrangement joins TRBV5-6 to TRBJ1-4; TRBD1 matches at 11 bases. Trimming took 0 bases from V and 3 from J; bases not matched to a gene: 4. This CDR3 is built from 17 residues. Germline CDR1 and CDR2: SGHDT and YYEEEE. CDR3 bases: TGTGCCAGCAGCTTGGCGTTGGGACAGGGGGCTAATGAAAAACTGTTTTTT. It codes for CASSLALGQGANEKLFF.

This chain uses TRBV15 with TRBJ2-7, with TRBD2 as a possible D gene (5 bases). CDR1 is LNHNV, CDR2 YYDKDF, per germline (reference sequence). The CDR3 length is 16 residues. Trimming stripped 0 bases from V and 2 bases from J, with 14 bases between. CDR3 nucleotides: TGTGCCACCAGCAGAGAGATGCGGGTCGGTACCTACGAGCAGTACTTC. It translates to CATSREMRVGTYEQYF.